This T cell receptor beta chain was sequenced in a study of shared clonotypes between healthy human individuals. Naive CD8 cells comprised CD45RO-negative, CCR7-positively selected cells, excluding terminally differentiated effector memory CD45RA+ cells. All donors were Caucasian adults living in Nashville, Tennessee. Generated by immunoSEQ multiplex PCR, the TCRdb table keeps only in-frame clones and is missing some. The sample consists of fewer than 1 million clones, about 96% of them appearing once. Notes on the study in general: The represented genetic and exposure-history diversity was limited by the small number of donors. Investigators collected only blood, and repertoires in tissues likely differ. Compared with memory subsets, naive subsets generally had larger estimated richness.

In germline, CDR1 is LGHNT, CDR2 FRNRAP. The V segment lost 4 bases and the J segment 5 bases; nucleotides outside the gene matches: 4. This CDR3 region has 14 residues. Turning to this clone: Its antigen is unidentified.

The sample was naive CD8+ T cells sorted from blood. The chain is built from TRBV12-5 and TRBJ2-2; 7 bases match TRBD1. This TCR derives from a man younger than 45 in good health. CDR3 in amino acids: CASGWGTATGELFF. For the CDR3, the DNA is TGTGCTAGTGGTTGGGGGACAGCTACCGGGGAGCTGTTTTTT. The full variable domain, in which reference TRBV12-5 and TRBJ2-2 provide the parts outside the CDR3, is DARVTQTPRHKVTEMGQEVTMRCQPILGHNTVFWYRQTMMQGLELLAYFRNRAPLDDSGMPKDRFSAEMPDATLATLKIQPSEPRDSAVYFCASGWGTATGELFFGEGSRLTVL.